This section outlines one TCR beta chain sequence together with its context. Time point specified: pretreatment peripheral blood. This CDR3 spans 18 amino acids. Germline values: CDR1 SGHVS, CDR2 FQNEAQ. V dropped 3 bases and J dropped 6; count of bases not matched to a gene: 15. The source of the sample is a study of PD-L1 blockade in urothelial cancer. Study-wide context: Blood samples contained a median about 130,000 T cells.

Method: immunoSEQ multiplex PCR; TCRdb's copy keeps in-frame clones and lacks some. The table lists around 45,000 clones, 65% to 85% of them singletons. This rearrangement joins TRBV7-8 to TRBJ2-1; 9 nucleotides line up with TRBD2. Material: PBMCs, obtained around atezolizumab (anti-PD-L1) treatment. The receptor's source is a man aged 60 to 69 with urothelial cancer. CDR3 sequence: CASSLPNRFSGGRNEQFF. The CDR3, as DNA: TGTGCCAGCAGCTTGCCCAACCGGTTTAGCGGGGGCCGCAATGAGCAGTTCTTC. The variable domain in full, with the rest retrieved from reference TRBV7-8 and TRBJ2-1, is GAGVSQSPRYKVAKRGQDVALRCDPISGHVSLFWYQQALGQGPEFLTYFQNEAQLDKSGLPSDRFFAERPEGSVSTLKIQRTQQEDSAVYLCASSLPNRFSGGRNEQFFGPGTRLTVL.